These 13 T cell receptor beta chains came from one sample sequenced in a study of cytomegalovirus exposure and HLA in healthy donors. TCRdb keeps only in-frame clones here, not all; method: immunoSEQ multiplex PCR. The sample records a few hundred thousand clones, 80% to 95% being singletons. Input material: PBMCs. The receptors originated from a woman aged 25 to 39 in good health and CMV-seronegative.

The chain couples TRBV13 to TRBJ2-5; the match to TRBD1 covers 10 bases. V shed 0 bases, J shed 5 bases, and the junction held 3 bases outside the gene matches. Germline V gene lookup returns CDR1 PRHDT and CDR2 FYEKMQ (reference sequence). This CDR3 is 15 amino acids long. The CDR3 DNA sequence: TGTGCCAGCAGCTTAGGGGGACAGGGGAGGGAGACCCAGTACTTC. The encoded protein is CASSLGGQGRETQYF.

The table lists this clone with a few counts. The genes are TRBV25-1 and TRBJ2-1; 9 bases agree with TRBD2. CDR3 length equals 17 residues. J gave up 5 bases and V 8 bases, and 16 bases lay outside the gene matches. Per the germline V gene, CDR1 is MGHDK and CDR2 is SYGVNS. The CDR3 loop is CASGLRAGGPLDNEQFF. The DNA of the CDR3 is TGTGCCAGCGGGCTAAGGGCGGGAGGGCCGTTAGACAATGAGCAGTTCTTC. Full variable domain (missing parts from reference TRBV25-1 and TRBJ2-1): EADIYQTPRYLVIGTGKKITLECSQTMGHDKMYWYQQDPGMELHLIHYSYGVNSTEKGDLSSESTVSRIRTEHFPLTLESARPSHTSQYLCASGLRAGGPLDNEQFFGPGTRLTVL.

This chain links TRBV29-1 with TRBJ2-2, with D maybe TRBD2 (5 bases). The germline V gene encodes CDR1 SQVTM and CDR2 ANQGSEA. The CDR3 sequence is 12 residues long. Trimming removed 6 bases at V and 3 bases at J, with 8 bases between. In DNA form, the CDR3 reads TGCAGCGTAGGGAGTGACACCGGGGAGCTGTTTTTT. Amino acid sequence: CSVGSDTGELFF.

The chain links TRBV27 to TRBJ2-7; D gene ambiguous. Per germline, CDR1 MNHEY and CDR2 SMNVEV (reference sequence). The V and J ends lost 3 bases and 2 bases respectively, with 11 bases between them. The CDR3 sequence is 14 residues long. CDR3 sequence: CASSFSSVTYEQYF. The CDR3 DNA follows: TGTGCCAGCAGTTTTTCTAGTGTAACCTACGAGCAGTACTTC.

CDR3 DNA: TGCGCCAGCAGCTTGCCGTCTAGCGGGAGTAAAGGCGAGCAGTACTTC. This encodes CASSLPSSGSKGEQYF. The chain links TRBV5-1 to TRBJ2-7; 10 bases match TRBD2. Trimming took 1 base from V and 6 from J; bases not matched to a gene: 10. The germline V gene has CDR1 SGHRS and CDR2 YFSETQ. This CDR3 region has 16 residues.

The chain is built from TRBV30 and TRBJ2-3; no clear D. The CDR3 length is 13 residues. Germline V lookup: CDR1 GTSNPN, CDR2 SVGIG (reference sequence). V gave up 4 bases and J gave up 1 base, with 9 bases separating them. Here the CDR3 reads CAWNRAGTDTQYF. Written as DNA, the CDR3 is TGTGCCTGGAATCGGGCCGGCACAGATACGCAGTATTTT.

The CDR3 sequence: CASSWRVNEQFF. For the CDR3, the DNA is TGTGCCAGCAGTTGGCGGGTCAATGAGCAGTTCTTC. This chain uses TRBV6-6 with TRBJ2-1, with D possibly matching TRBD2 (5 bases). Germline V lookup: CDR1 MNHNY, CDR2 SVGAGI (reference sequence). The length of the CDR3 is 12 residues. Trimming removed 4 bases from V and 6 bases from J, with 7 bases in between.

The chain couples TRBV2 to TRBJ2-5, with D unclear. The CDR3 has 14 amino acids. Trimming cost V 3 bases and J 7 bases, with 15 bases left between them. Germline CDR1 and CDR2: SNHLY and FYNNEI. The CDR3 is CASSDWLDQSTQYF. The CDR3 DNA reads as TGTGCCAGCAGTGACTGGCTAGACCAGTCGACCCAGTACTTC.

This chain connects TRBV11-2 to TRBJ2-7, with D hard to call. Germline values: CDR1 SGHAT, CDR2 FQNNGV. This CDR3 has 14 amino acids. V was clipped by 0 bases and J by 0 bases, with 6 bases between them. In nucleotides, the CDR3 is TGTGCCAGCAGCTTAGACATTAGCTCCTACGAGCAGTACTTC. It translates to CASSLDISSYEQYF. Full variable domain (remainder filled in from reference TRBV11-2 and TRBJ2-7): EAGVAQSPRYKIIEKRQSVAFWCNPISGHATLYWYQQILGQGPKLLIQFQNNGVVDDSQLPKDRFSAERLKGVDSTLKIQPAKLEDSAVYLCASSLDISSYEQYFGPGTRLTVT.

The chain couples TRBV7-9 to TRBJ2-7; D remains unclear. Germline V gene data show CDR1 as SEHNR and CDR2 as FQNEAQ (reference sequence). Trimming stripped 4 bases from V and 6 bases from J, with 13 bases between. The CDR3 has 13 amino acids. Written as DNA, the CDR3 is TGTGCCAGCAGCTCCCCCGTCCAACCCGAGCAGTACTTC. It is translated as CASSSPVQPEQYF.

The chain employs TRBV7-2 and TRBJ2-2; D ambiguous. Trimming left V 5 bases short and J 4 bases short, with 8 bases between. This CDR3 comprises 13 residues. Germline CDR1 SGHTA, CDR2 FQGNSA. For the CDR3, the DNA is TGTGCCAGCAGCACGGATAGCACCGGGGAGCTGTTTTTT. Encoded protein: CASSTDSTGELFF.

The V call is TRBV9, the J call TRBJ1-2; 9 bases map to TRBD1. Germline V gives CDR1 SGDLS, CDR2 YYNGEE. V gave up 4 bases and J gave up 8 bases; unmatched junction bases: 12. The CDR3 is made up of 15 amino acids. DNA for the CDR3: TGTGCCAGCAGCAGGGGTTTGGGACAGGGAGGAGGCTACACCTTC. This codes for CASSRGLGQGGGYTF.

J is TRBJ1-4 and V is TRBV5-6; D is perhaps TRBD1 (5 bases). Germline CDR1 and CDR2: SGHDT and YYEEEE. With 3 bases removed from V and 4 bases from J, the gap between germline ends came to 13 bases. The CDR3 extends over 15 amino acids. CDR3 nucleotide sequence: TGTGCCAGCAGCTCCACCGGGACGGGTAATGAAAAACTGTTTTTT. This encodes CASSSTGTGNEKLFF.